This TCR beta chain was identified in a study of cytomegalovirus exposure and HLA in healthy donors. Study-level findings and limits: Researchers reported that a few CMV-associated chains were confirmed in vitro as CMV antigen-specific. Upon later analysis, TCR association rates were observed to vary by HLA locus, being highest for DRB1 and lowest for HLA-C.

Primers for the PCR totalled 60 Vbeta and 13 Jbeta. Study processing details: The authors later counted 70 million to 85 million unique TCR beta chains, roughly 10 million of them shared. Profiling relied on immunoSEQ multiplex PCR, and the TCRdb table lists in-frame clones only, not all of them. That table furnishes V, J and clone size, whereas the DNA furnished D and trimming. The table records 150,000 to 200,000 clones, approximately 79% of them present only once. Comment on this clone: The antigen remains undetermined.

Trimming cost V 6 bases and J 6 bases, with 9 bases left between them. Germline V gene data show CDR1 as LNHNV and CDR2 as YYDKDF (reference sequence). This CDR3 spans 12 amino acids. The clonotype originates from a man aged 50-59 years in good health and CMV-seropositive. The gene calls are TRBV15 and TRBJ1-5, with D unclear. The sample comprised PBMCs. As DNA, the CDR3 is TGTGCCACCAGGGACGAGGGTCAGCCCCAGCATTTT. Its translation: CATRDEGQPQHF.